These 10 T cell receptor beta chains were all obtained from the same sample, sequenced in a study of OX40 agonist ivuxolimab in advanced cancers. TCRdb's table, derived via immunoSEQ multiplex PCR, lists solely in-frame clones and lacks some. The table lists about 48,000 clones, nearly 95% of them singletons. The sequenced sample was CD4+ or CD8+ T cells sorted from blood, obtained in a trial of the OX40 agonist ivuxolimab. These receptors all come from an adult with an advanced solid tumor such as melanoma, head and neck, liver or kidney cancer.

The chain is built from TRBV6-7 and TRBJ2-2; the D gene is possibly TRBD2 (6 bases). TRBV6-7 is treated as an ORF (open reading frame) with a function not yet certain. V was shortened by 8 bases and J by 3 bases, with 13 bases between the two germline ends. The CDR3 totals 14 residues. The CDR3 sequence: CASGGDGDTGELFF. The CDR3 region has the DNA TGTGCCAGCGGAGGGGACGGAGACACCGGGGAGCTGTTTTTT.

This chain connects TRBV6-5 to TRBJ2-7; 8 bases line up with TRBD1. The CDR3 extends over 16 amino acids. The trim removed 0 bases at V and 0 bases at J, leaving 4 bases unmatched. Germline V gene lookup returns CDR1 MNHEY and CDR2 SVGAGI. The CDR3 DNA sequence: TGTGCCAGCAGTTACTCAGGGACAGGCGTCTCCTACGAGCAGTACTTC. Protein sequence: CASSYSGTGVSYEQYF.

J is TRBJ2-1 and V is TRBV4-2; 8 nucleotides line up with TRBD2. CDR1 LGHNA and CDR2 YNFKEQ come from the germline V gene. V was pared by 0 bases and J by 4 bases, with 8 bases of the junction left unmatched. The CDR3 is made up of 17 amino acids. DNA of the CDR3: TGTGCCAGCAGCCAAGAAAGCGGGGGTCCCCCGTACAATGAGCAGTTCTTC. Its protein is CASSQESGGPPYNEQFF.

This chain links TRBV19 with TRBJ2-3, with D possibly matching TRBD1 (5 bases). The CDR3 length is 18 residues. V gave up 3 bases and J gave up 5 bases, with 24 bases separating them. CDR1 and CDR2 (germline): LNHDA, SQIVND (reference sequence). The CDR3 DNA sequence: TGTGCCAGTAGTATCTGGGGCGCATCCATTAGTGAGAAAGATACGCAGTATTTT. The encoded protein is CASSIWGASISEKDTQYF.

The chain combines TRBV5-4 with TRBJ2-1, with TRBD1 identical over 7 bases. The CDR3 runs to 14 residues. Trimming removed 3 bases from V and 5 bases from J; junction bases left unmatched: 5. Germline V CDR1 and CDR2: SGHNT, YYREEE (reference sequence). The CDR3 region has the DNA TGTGCCAGCAGCTCTGTAGGGGGCCACAATGAGCAGTTCTTC. Protein: CASSSVGGHNEQFF.

The V and J genes are TRBV29-1 and TRBJ2-5; a weak D match, TRBD1 (5 bases). This CDR3 spans 15 amino acids. Per the germline V gene, CDR1 is SQVTM and CDR2 is ANQGSEA. V was pared by 3 bases and J by 7 bases, with 21 bases between. The CDR3 spells CSVELVAESRGTQYF. The CDR3 bases are TGCAGCGTTGAGTTAGTGGCGGAGAGTAGGGGGACCCAGTACTTC.

J is TRBJ2-7 and V is TRBV7-6; a possible D gene is TRBD1 (6 bases). V lost 3 bases and J lost 3, with 12 bases in between. The CDR3 loop spans 14 amino acids. Germline V gene lookup returns CDR1 SGHVS and CDR2 FNYEAQ. CDR3 DNA: TGTGCCAGCAGCTTCGAAGTCAGGGGCTACGAGCAGTACTTC. Protein sequence: CASSFEVRGYEQYF.

The chain couples TRBV5-1 to TRBJ1-1; a possible D gene is TRBD1 (5 bases). V dropped 4 bases and J dropped 0 bases, with 13 bases sitting between them. This CDR3 contains 15 residues. From germline, CDR1 is SGHRS and CDR2 YFSETQ. CDR3 loop: CASSLAGPLNTEAFF. The CDR3 bases are TGCGCCAGCAGCCTCGCAGGGCCACTGAACACTGAAGCTTTCTTT.

This chain links TRBV15 with TRBJ2-1; D unclear. CDR1 is LNHNV, CDR2 YYDKDF, per germline (reference sequence). V gave up 0 bases and J gave up 0 bases, with 12 bases separating them. CDR3 length: 17 residues. This chain's CDR3 is CATSRDDGLNSYNEQFF. The CDR3 region has the DNA TGTGCCACCAGCAGAGATGATGGGCTGAACTCCTACAATGAGCAGTTCTTC.

The chain employs TRBV7-3 and TRBJ2-1; TRBD2 matches at 9 bases. Losses at the gene ends were 5 bases for V and 6 bases for J; bases not matched to a gene: 5. Germline V gene lookup returns CDR1 SGHTA and CDR2 FQGTGA. The CDR3 is made up of 14 amino acids. The chain's CDR3 is CASSPGGGGNEQFF. CDR3 DNA sequence: TGTGCCAGCAGCCCCGGCGGGGGGGGCAATGAGCAGTTCTTC.